These 32 T cell receptor beta chains were sequenced from one sample in a study of T-cell reconstitution after alpha-beta-depleted transplantation in children. Construction of the TCRbeta library involved unique molecular identifiers. TCRdb analysed the PCR reads with MiXCR anew, one entry per CDR3 protein. Of about 460,000 distinct CDR3 sequences listed, 11% were seen once; the top ten hold 14%. The material was PBMCs, mostly from graft donor cells, obtained 180 days after TCRalphabeta/CD19-depleted stem cell transplant. The source is a female patient aged 2 to 10 who had a stem cell transplant for aplastic anemia, so the T cells may come from the graft donor.

V gene TRBV4-3 combines with J gene TRBJ2-5; D remains ambiguous. Germline V gives CDR1 LGHNA, CDR2 YSLEER. The CDR3 contains 14 residues. Trimming took 1 base from V and 5 from J, leaving 11 bases between them. The CDR3 nucleotides read TGCGCCAGCAGCCAAGGCCAGGTTCTCGAGACCCAGTACTTC. Its translation: CASSQGQVLETQYF.

In its sample, this clonotype was seen a few times. The V gene is TRBV6-1, the J gene TRBJ2-1; D not resolved. Germline V gives CDR1 MNHNS, CDR2 SASEGT. This CDR3 spans 14 amino acids. V was pared by 6 bases and J by 6 bases, with 15 bases between. Here the CDR3 reads CASSIDGKVNEQFF. The CDR3 DNA reads TGTGCCAGCAGCATTGACGGAAAAGTCAATGAGCAGTTCTTC.

J is TRBJ2-1 and V is TRBV20-1, with TRBD1 matching 9 bases. Germline V gene sequence: CDR1 DFQATT, CDR2 SNEGSKA (reference sequence). The length of the CDR3 is 16 residues. The V segment lost 6 bases and the J segment 6 bases; nucleotides outside the gene matches: 15. CDR3 sequence (DNA): TGCAGTGCGGAGAACTTCGGGACAGGGTATTTCAATGAGCAGTTCTTC. It is translated as CSAENFGTGYFNEQFF.

This clonotype was counted between two and nine times. V is TRBV30 and J is TRBJ1-1; D gene ambiguous. V shed 8 bases and J shed 2 bases, with 9 bases lying between them. Germline CDR1 GTSNPN, CDR2 SVGIG (reference sequence). The CDR3 is 11 amino acids. The CDR3 sequence: CAPSGNTEAFF. CDR3 sequence (DNA): TGTGCCCCGAGTGGCAACACTGAAGCTTTCTTT. Full variable domain (missing parts from reference TRBV30 and TRBJ1-1): SQTIHQWPATLVQPVGSPLSLECTVEGTSNPNLYWYRQAAGRGLQLLFYSVGIGQISSEVPQNLSASRPQDRQFILSSKKLLLSDSGFYLCAPSGNTEAFFGQGTRLTVV.

This clonotype was detected many times. The rearrangement uses TRBV7-2 and TRBJ2-5; possible D gene TRBD2, 6 bases. Trimming removed 6 bases from V and 3 bases from J, with 14 bases in between. Germline CDR1 reads SGHTA; CDR2 reads FQGNSA. The CDR3 has 14 amino acids. The CDR3 sequence is CASRRGTVKETQYF. The DNA of the CDR3 is TGTGCCAGCAGAAGAGGGACTGTCAAAGAGACCCAGTACTTC.

The chain recombines TRBV9 with TRBJ2-3; a possible D gene is TRBD1 (6 bases). Trimming left V 3 bases short and J 3 bases short, with 14 bases between. The CDR3 length is 15 residues. CDR1 SGDLS and CDR2 YYNGEE come from the germline V gene. The CDR3 DNA is TGTGCCAGCAGCGCCGGGACATTGAAGACAGATACGCAGTATTTT. Translated, it gives CASSAGTLKTDTQYF. Full variable domain (remainder filled in from reference TRBV9 and TRBJ2-3): DSGVTQTPKHLITATGQRVTLRCSPRSGDLSVYWYQQSLDQGLQFLIQYYNGEERAKGNILERFSAQQFPDLHSELNLSSLELGDSALYFCASSAGTLKTDTQYFGPGTRLTVL.

The DNA for the CDR3 is TGTGCCAGCAGGGACATCATGGACATTCAGTACTTC. Translating gives CASRDIMDIQYF. The chain couples TRBV12-3 or TRBV12-4 to TRBJ2-4; D may be TRBD1 (5 bases). This CDR3 comprises 12 residues. Trimming removed 6 bases from V and 8 bases from J, with 11 bases in between.

The sample holds many counts of this clonotype. The chain links TRBV29-1 to TRBJ1-5, with D possibly TRBD1 on 5 matching bases. V lost 6 bases and J lost 4, with 10 bases in between. The CDR3 contains 12 residues. From germline, CDR1 is SQVTM and CDR2 ANQGSEA. This chain's CDR3 is CSVWDPNQPQHF. CDR3 in DNA: TGCAGCGTCTGGGACCCGAATCAGCCCCAGCATTTT.

This clonotype has more than one count but fewer than ten. The rearrangement uses TRBV29-1 and TRBJ2-1, with 11 bases identical to TRBD2. Looked up from germline, CDR1 is SQVTM and CDR2 is ANQGSEA. Unmatched junction bases numbered 18, after V lost 6 bases and J lost 8 bases. The CDR3 spans 17 residues. The CDR3 protein is CSVSTSGRRLLLDEQFF. The DNA for the CDR3 is TGCAGCGTCTCCACTAGCGGGAGACGGCTTTTGTTAGATGAGCAGTTCTTC.

The V call is TRBV12-3 or TRBV12-4, the J call TRBJ1-2; 8 bases are a match to TRBD1. There are 14 residues in the CDR3. The trim removed 4 bases at V and 6 bases at J, leaving 7 bases unmatched. CDR3 protein: CASSSIGTGHGYTF. The CDR3 nucleotides read TGTGCCAGCAGTTCAATAGGGACAGGACATGGCTACACCTTC.

This clonotype has a handful of counts. The chain links TRBV7-9 to TRBJ1-4; 9 nucleotides align to TRBD1. Trimming at V came to 5 bases and at J to 8 bases, leaving 6 bases not matched to a gene. This CDR3 spans 14 amino acids. Germline CDR1 and CDR2: SEHNR and FQNEAQ (reference sequence). CDR3 loop: CASSRTGGGEKLFF. DNA for the CDR3: TGTGCCAGCAGCCGTACAGGGGGCGGAGAAAAACTGTTTTTT.

This clonotype was counted only a few times. The chain combines TRBV12-3 or TRBV12-4 with TRBJ2-2; D may be TRBD2 (6 bases). V lost 2 bases, J lost 0 bases, and 16 bases lay in between. This CDR3 region has 18 residues. In nucleotides, the CDR3 is TGTGCCAGCAGTTTAACCTCCCTCCGACTAGCGAACACCGGGGAGCTGTTTTTT. This sequence encodes CASSLTSLRLANTGELFF.

V usage is TRBV4-3 and J usage is TRBJ2-7; perhaps TRBD2 as D (5 bases). CDR1 is LGHNA and CDR2 is YSLEER in the germline V gene. This CDR3 is 15 amino acids long. The V and J ends lost 0 bases and 4 bases respectively, with 13 bases between them. The CDR3 region has the DNA TGCGCCAGCAGCCAAGAGTTTCACGGGAATTACGAGCAGTACTTC. It translates to CASSQEFHGNYEQYF.

This clonotype was counted between two and nine times. This rearrangement joins TRBV28 to TRBJ1-1; no firm D call. This CDR3 is 11 amino acids long. The germline V gene encodes CDR1 MDHEN and CDR2 SYDVKM. Between the trimmed V and J ends, which lost 8 bases and 5 bases, there was a span of 9 bases. The CDR3 region is CASQLITEAFF. CDR3 in DNA: TGTGCCAGCCAGCTCATTACTGAAGCTTTCTTT. Complete variable domain (other parts from reference TRBV28 and TRBJ1-1): DVKVTQSSRYLVKRTGEKVFLECVQDMDHENMFWYRQDPGLGLRLIYFSYDVKMKEKGDIPEGYSVSREKKERFSLILESASTNQTSMYLCASQLITEAFFGQGTRLTVV.

This clonotype has a handful of counts. The rearrangement joins TRBV5-1 to TRBJ1-6; TRBD1 matches at 9 bases. This CDR3 is built from 14 residues. Trimming removed 3 bases from V and 9 bases from J; junction bases left unmatched: 4. In germline, CDR1 is SGHRS, CDR2 YFSETQ. CDR3 nucleotide sequence: TGCGCCAGCAGCTGGACAGGGGATGGTTCACCCCTCCACTTT. The encoded protein is CASSWTGDGSPLHF.

This clonotype showed up many times. The rearrangement links TRBV20-1 to TRBJ1-5; 7 bases fit TRBD1. This CDR3 has 13 amino acids. V shed 3 bases and J 3 bases; nucleotides not matched to a gene: 2. CDR1 is DFQATT and CDR2 is SNEGSKA in the germline V gene (reference sequence). CDR3 amino acids: CSARDRNNQPQHF. Written as DNA, the CDR3 is TGCAGTGCTAGGGACAGGAACAATCAGCCCCAGCATTTT.

There are a few counts of this clonotype. This rearrangement joins TRBV27 to TRBJ1-4; 10 bases match TRBD1. V shed 6 bases and J 7 bases; nucleotides not matched to a gene: 8. Germline V gives CDR1 MNHEY, CDR2 SMNVEV (reference sequence). The CDR3 consists of 15 residues. CDR3: CASSQGQGKGEKLFF. The CDR3 bases are TGTGCCAGCAGCCAGGGACAGGGGAAGGGTGAAAAACTGTTTTTT. Using reference TRBV27 and TRBJ1-4 for the parts outside the CDR3, the full variable domain is EAQVTQNPRYLITVTGKKLTVTCSQNMNHEYMSWYRQDPGLGLRQIYYSMNVEVTDKGDVPEGYKVSRKEKRNFPLILESPSPNQTSLYFCASSQGQGKGEKLFFGSGTQLSVL.

This clonotype showed up just a few times. The chain joins TRBV27 to TRBJ1-5; the D is unclear. V was clipped by 5 bases and J by 0 bases, with 8 bases between them. In germline, CDR1 is MNHEY, CDR2 SMNVEV (reference sequence). This CDR3 region has 14 residues. The CDR3 DNA reads TGTGCCAGCAGTGGCCATTATAGCAATCAGCCCCAGCATTTT. Translation: CASSGHYSNQPQHF.

This clonotype was detected a few times. The chain is built from TRBV21-1 and TRBJ1-1; the table's TRBD1 call for D was not verified on the DNA. TRBV21-1 is tagged as a pseudogene. This CDR3 spans 14 amino acids. As DNA, the CDR3 is TGTGCCAGCAGCCCGGTGGGACAATACACTGAAGCTTTCTTT. It translates to CASSPVGQYTEAFF.

The chain is built from TRBV7-2 and TRBJ2-3, with TRBD2 identical over 8 bases. J was trimmed by 4 bases and V by 0 bases; bases with no gene match: 6. CDR3 length: 16 residues. The germline gives CDR1 SGHTA, CDR2 FQGNSA. The CDR3 coding sequence is TGTGCCAGCAGCTTAGCTAGCGGGATTTCCTCAGATACGCAGTATTTT. This gives the protein CASSLASGISSDTQYF.

V gene TRBV5-1 combines with J gene TRBJ2-2; 7 bases align to TRBD1. The V gene's germline CDR1 is SGHRS and CDR2 YFSETQ. The CDR3 length is 16 residues. Unmatched junction bases numbered 4, after V lost 2 bases and J lost 0 bases. The CDR3 DNA sequence: TGCGCCAGCAGCTTTAGTACAGGGGCGAACACCGGGGAGCTGTTTTTT. It yields the protein CASSFSTGANTGELFF.

This clonotype was seen a few times. This chain connects TRBV18 to TRBJ2-2; D gene unclear. Trimming cost V 1 base and J 4 bases, with 16 bases left between them. CDR1 KGHSH and CDR2 LQKENI come from the germline V gene. This CDR3 contains 17 residues. The CDR3 loop is CASSPQNRALGTGELFF. The CDR3 DNA follows: TGTGCCAGCTCACCACAGAATAGGGCTCTGGGCACCGGGGAGCTGTTTTTT.

There are a few counts of this clonotype. The chain uses TRBV11-2 and TRBJ2-7; D possibly corresponds to TRBD1 (6 bases). The ends were cut back, 0 bases at V and 2 bases at J, with 29 bases in the middle. The CDR3 is made up of 21 amino acids. The germline V gene encodes CDR1 SGHAT and CDR2 FQNNGV. This chain's CDR3 is CASSLEGGPGPNRRYTYEQYV. CDR3 nucleotides: TGTGCCAGCAGCTTAGAAGGGGGTCCGGGACCGAATCGTCGCTATACCTACGAGCAGTACGTC.

This clonotype came up a few times. The chain uses TRBV25-1 and TRBJ2-5; D gene ambiguous. The CDR3 is 13 residues long. Germline lookup yields CDR1 MGHDK and CDR2 SYGVNS. Trimming removed 4 bases from V and 5 bases from J, with 11 bases in between. CDR3 nucleotide sequence: TGTGCCAGCAGTGCAGGTGTCAGGGAGACCCAGTACTTC. Its protein is CASSAGVRETQYF.

This chain connects TRBV12-3 or TRBV12-4 to TRBJ2-7; tentatively, D is TRBD1 (6 bases). V gave up 5 bases and J gave up 5 bases, with 10 bases separating them. The CDR3 extends over 12 amino acids. The CDR3 region is CASSNRQDEQYF. In DNA form, the CDR3 reads TGTGCCAGCAGTAACCGACAGGACGAGCAGTACTTC.

This clonotype appeared a few times. The chain has TRBV29-1 and TRBJ1-1; TRBD1 agrees at 9 bases. The CDR3 has 13 residues. CDR1 is SQVTM and CDR2 is ANQGSEA in the germline V gene. V was clipped by 7 bases and J by 2 bases; unmatched bases: 5. The CDR3 coding sequence is TGCAGCGCGGACAGGGGATCAAACACTGAAGCTTTCTTT. Its protein is CSADRGSNTEAFF. Variable domain in full (rest from reference TRBV29-1 and TRBJ1-1): SAVISQKPSRDICQRGTSLTIQCQVDSQVTMMFWYRQQPGQSLTLIATANQGSEATYESGFVIDKFPISRPNLTFSTLTVSNMSPEDSSIYLCSADRGSNTEAFFGQGTRLTVV.

This sequence joins TRBV4-1 and TRBJ2-3; 9 nucleotides line up with TRBD2. The CDR3 contains 16 residues. Germline assignment: CDR1 MGHRA and CDR2 YSYEKL. The trim removed 2 bases at V and 2 bases at J, leaving 5 bases unmatched. In DNA form, the CDR3 reads TGCGCCAGCAGCCAATTGCTAGCGGGGTTCACAGATACGCAGTATTTT. Its protein product is CASSQLLAGFTDTQYF.

This clonotype has more than one count but fewer than ten. This chain joins TRBV13 and TRBJ2-1; D is perhaps TRBD1 or TRBD2 (6 bases each). The V gene lost 3 bases and the J gene lost 0 bases, with 12 bases spanning the gap. CDR1 is PRHDT and CDR2 is FYEKMQ in the germline V gene (reference sequence). The CDR3 sequence is 16 residues long. The CDR3 DNA reads TGTGCCAGCAGCTTTGGGGGGCCCAGCTCCTACAATGAGCAGTTCTTC. It is translated as CASSFGGPSSYNEQFF.

In its sample, this clonotype was seen a few times. V is TRBV20-1 and J is TRBJ2-5; possibly TRBD1 for D (5 bases). Germline V CDR1 and CDR2: DFQATT, SNEGSKA (reference sequence). This CDR3 comprises 15 residues. V was shortened by 4 bases and J by 1 base, with 16 bases between the two germline ends. The CDR3 here is CSAMGHQGSQETQYF. CDR3 bases: TGCAGTGCTATGGGCCATCAGGGTAGCCAAGAGACCCAGTACTTC.

This clonotype was observed a handful of times. The chain couples TRBV25-1 to TRBJ2-7, with D tentatively TRBD1 or TRBD2 (5 bases each). The germline V gene has CDR1 MGHDK and CDR2 SYGVNS. V was cut by 5 bases and J by 5 bases, with 13 bases left in between. The CDR3 is 13 residues long. The CDR3 DNA follows: TGTGCCAGCAGTCGGGGCGGGCAGAACGAGCAGTACTTC. Its translation is CASSRGGQNEQYF.

The genes are TRBV27 and TRBJ2-1; no clear D gene. CDR1 is MNHEY and CDR2 is SMNVEV in the germline V gene (reference sequence). The V end lost 8 bases, the J end lost 3 bases, and 11 bases lay between the germline ends. This CDR3 comprises 13 residues. As DNA, the CDR3 is TGTGCCAGCCGCTCACATCTCTACAATGAGCAGTTCTTC. Its protein product is CASRSHLYNEQFF.

CDR3 bases: TGCAGCGTTGAAGCGGGCAGGCACCCCTACGAGCAGTACTTC. It specifies CSVEAGRHPYEQYF. The rearrangement links TRBV29-1 to TRBJ2-7; D unclear. V lost 1 base and J lost 2, with 12 bases in between. Per germline, CDR1 SQVTM and CDR2 ANQGSEA. The CDR3 is 14 amino acids.